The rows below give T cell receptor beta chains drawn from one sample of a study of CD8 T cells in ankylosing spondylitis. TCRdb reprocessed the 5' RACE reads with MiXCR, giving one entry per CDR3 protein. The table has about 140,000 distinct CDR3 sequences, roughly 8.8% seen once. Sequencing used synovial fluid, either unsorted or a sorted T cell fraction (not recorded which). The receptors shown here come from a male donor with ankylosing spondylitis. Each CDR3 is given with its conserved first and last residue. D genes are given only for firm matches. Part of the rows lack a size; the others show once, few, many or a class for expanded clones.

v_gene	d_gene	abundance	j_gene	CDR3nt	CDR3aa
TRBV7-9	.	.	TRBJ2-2	TGTGCCAGCAGCTTGCCAGGGGTCGGGATCGGGGAGCTGTTTTTT	CASSLPGVGIGELFF
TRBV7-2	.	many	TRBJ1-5	TGTGCCAGCAGCTTGACACCAGGCAATCAGCCCCAGCATTTT	CASSLTPGNQPQHF
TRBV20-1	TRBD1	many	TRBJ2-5	TGCAGTGCTTACCGGGACAGAGGGCAAGAGACCCAGTACTTC	CSAYRDRGQETQYF
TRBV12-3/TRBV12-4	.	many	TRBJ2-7	TGTGCCAGCAGTTTTGGGAACTCCTACGAGCAGTACTTC	CASSFGNSYEQYF
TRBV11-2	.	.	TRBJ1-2	TGTGCCAGCACCATAGGGGGATATGGCTACACCTTC	CASTIGGYGYTF
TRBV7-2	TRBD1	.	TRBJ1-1	TGTGCCAGCAGCCCCCGGGACTCCAGGGGGGAAGCTTTCTTT	CASSPRDSRGEAFF
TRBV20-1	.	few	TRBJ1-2	TGCAGTGCTAGAGCCAGGTGGGATGGCTACACCTTC	CSARARWDGYTF
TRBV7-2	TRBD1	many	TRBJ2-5	TGTGCCAGCAGACAAACAGGGGGGGAGACCCAGTACTTC	CASRQTGGETQYF
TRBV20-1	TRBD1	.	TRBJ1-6	TGCAGTGCGGGACAGGGGGCAAATTCACCCCTCCACTTT	CSAGQGANSPLHF
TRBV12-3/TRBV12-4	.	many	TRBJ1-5	TGTGCCAGCAGTTCAGGGCACCATCAGCCCCAGCATTTT	CASSSGHHQPQHF
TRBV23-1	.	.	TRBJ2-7	TGCGCCAGCGTCCCGACAGGCTACTTC	CASVPTGYF
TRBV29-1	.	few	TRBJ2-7	TGCAGCGTAGAGACAGACGTACGAGGGCAGTACTTC	CSVETDVRGQYF
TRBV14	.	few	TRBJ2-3	TGTGCCAGCAGCCAAGCGCTAAACTTAGATACGCAGTATTTT	CASSQALNLDTQYF
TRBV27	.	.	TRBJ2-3	TGTGCCAGCAGTTTTTGGGGGGTGGCAGATACGCAGTATTTT	CASSFWGVADTQYF
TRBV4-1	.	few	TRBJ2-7	TGCGCCAGCAGCCATGTTAGTGCCGGGATACCCTACGAGCAGTACTTC	CASSHVSAGIPYEQYF
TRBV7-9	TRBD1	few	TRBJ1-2	TGTGCCAGCAGCCAGACAGGGGATGGTGGCTACACCTTC	CASSQTGDGGYTF
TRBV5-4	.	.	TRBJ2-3	TGTGCCAGCAGCTTGCCCGGAGGGGATACGCAGTATTTT	CASSLPGGDTQYF
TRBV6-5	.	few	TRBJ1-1	TGTGCCAGCAGTTACGTGAAGAACACTGAAGCTTTCTTT	CASSYVKNTEAFF
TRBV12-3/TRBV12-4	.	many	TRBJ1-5	TGTGCCAGCAGCCGGAGACAGGCAGATTGGGATCAGCCCCAGCATTTT	CASSRRQADWDQPQHF
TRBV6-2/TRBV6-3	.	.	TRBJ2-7	TGTGCCAGCAGCACGGCCGGGACAAAAGCCTACGAGCAGTACTTC	CASSTAGTKAYEQYF
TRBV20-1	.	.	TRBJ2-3	TGCAGTGCTCCCCCGGGACATTACACAGATACGCAGTATTTT	CSAPPGHYTDTQYF
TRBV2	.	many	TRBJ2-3	TGTGCCAGCAGTGAACAGGGGGGAAACACAGATACGCAGTATTTT	CASSEQGGNTDTQYF
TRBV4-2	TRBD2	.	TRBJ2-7	TGTGCCAGCAGCCATGGGACTAGCAACGGTTACGAGCAGTACTTC	CASSHGTSNGYEQYF
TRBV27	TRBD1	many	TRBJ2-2	TGTGCCAGCAGGCGACAGGGGGTATCGAACACCGGGGAGCTGTTTTTT	CASRRQGVSNTGELFF
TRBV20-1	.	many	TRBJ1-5	TGCAGTGCTAGACCCGGTTCGAAGGATCAGCCCCAGCATTTT	CSARPGSKDQPQHF
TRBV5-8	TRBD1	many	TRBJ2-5	TGTGCCAGCACCAAGGGGGCAAAGACCCAGTACTTC	CASTKGAKTQYF
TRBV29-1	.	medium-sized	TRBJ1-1	TGCAGCGTTCGGGGGGACACTGAAGCTTTCTTT	CSVRGDTEAFF
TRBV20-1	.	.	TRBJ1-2	TGCAGTGCTAGACCTTTACTGAGAAAGGCTGTTAACTATGGCTACACCTTC	CSARPLLRKAVNYGYTF
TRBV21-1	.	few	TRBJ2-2	TGTGCCAGCAGCAACTGCCCCCTCCGCGGGGGGACGATGAGTGACACCGGGGAGCTGTTTTTT	CASSNCPLRGGTMSDTGELFF
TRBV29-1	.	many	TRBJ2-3	TGCAGCGTTGAAGAATGGATGAGGGGGGCCACAGATACGCAGTATTTT	CSVEEWMRGATDTQYF
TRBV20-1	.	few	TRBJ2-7	TGCAGTGTGGTGGGAGAAGTGAGTCACGAGCAGTACTTC	CSVVGEVSHEQYF
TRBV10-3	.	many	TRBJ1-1	TGTGCCATCAGTGAGTCGGAAGAGGATGAAGCTTTCTTT	CAISESEEDEAFF
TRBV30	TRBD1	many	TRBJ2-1	TGTGCCTGGAGTGGGCCGGGACAGGGGAATTACAATGAGCAGTTCTTC	CAWSGPGQGNYNEQFF
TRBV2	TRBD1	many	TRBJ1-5	TGTGCCAGCAATGGACAGGGAATGGAGGAGCAGCCCCAGCATTTT	CASNGQGMEEQPQHF
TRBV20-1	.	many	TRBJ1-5	TGCAGTGCTAGTGGTGAGTCACCCAGTCAGCCCCAGCATTTT	CSASGESPSQPQHF
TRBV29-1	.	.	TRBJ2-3	TGCAGCGTTTATTTGTCCGGAGATACGCAGTATTTT	CSVYLSGDTQYF
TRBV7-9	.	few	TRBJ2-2	TGTGCCAGCAGCCTAGGTTCCAGGGTCTCCGGGGAGCTGTTTTTT	CASSLGSRVSGELFF